Listed here are 17 T cell receptor beta chains from one sample, sequenced in a study of blood T cell repertoires in COVID-19. Some clones are missing from TCRdb's copy, which holds only in-frame ones; the method was immunoSEQ multiplex PCR. The sample records approximately 280,000 clones, 85% being singletons. The source material was PBMCs or T cells enriched from blood (not recorded which). Receptors originate from a woman in her 50s who had recovered from COVID-19.

The rearrangement links TRBV25-1 to TRBJ1-1; 9 nucleotides align to TRBD1. The CDR3 has 13 amino acids. V trimming: 6 bases; J trimming: 5 bases; junction bases outside the gene matches: 4. The germline CDR1 and CDR2 sequences are MGHDK and SYGVNS. The CDR3 nucleotides are TGTGCCAGCAGCGGACAGGGGAGGACTGAAGCTTTCTTT. Residues: CASSGQGRTEAFF.

This clone was detected many times. This chain links TRBV7-9 with TRBJ1-2, with D possibly being TRBD1 (6 bases). V lost 5 bases and J 6 bases, leaving 13 bases between the germline ends. Germline CDR1 is SEHNR and CDR2 is FQNEAQ (reference sequence). This CDR3 spans 13 amino acids. The CDR3 bases are TGTGCCAGCAGCCCTGCGGGGGGCCATGGCTACACCTTC. It is translated as CASSPAGGHGYTF.

This rearrangement joins TRBV19 to TRBJ1-4; 7 bases align to TRBD1. The CDR3 is 15 residues long. CDR1 is LNHDA and CDR2 is SQIVND in the germline V gene (reference sequence). Trimming took 5 bases from V and 5 from J; bases not matched to a gene: 8. The DNA for the CDR3 is TGTGCCAGTAGTGGATCCGGGACAGCAAATGAAAAACTGTTTTTT. It specifies CASSGSGTANEKLFF.

The chain carries TRBV7-9 and TRBJ2-1; no firm D call. In germline, CDR1 is SEHNR, CDR2 FQNEAQ (reference sequence). There are 13 residues in the CDR3. The V end lost 1 base, the J end lost 7 bases, and 8 bases lay between the germline ends. CDR3 sequence (DNA): TGTGCCAGCAGCTTAGTACCCCGGAATGAGCAGTTCTTC. This gives the protein CASSLVPRNEQFF.

The CDR3 is CASSLVGSENIQYF. The CDR3 bases are TGTGCCAGCAGTTTGGTTGGTAGCGAAAACATTCAGTACTTC. This chain joins TRBV28 and TRBJ2-4; TRBD2 might be the D (5 bases). CDR3 length equals 14 residues. The ends were cut back, 3 bases at V and 5 bases at J, with 11 bases in the middle. CDR1 MDHEN and CDR2 SYDVKM come from the germline V gene. The complete variable domain, with remaining parts taken from reference TRBV28 and TRBJ2-4, reads DVKVTQSSRYLVKRTGEKVFLECVQDMDHENMFWYRQDPGLGLRLIYFSYDVKMKEKGDIPEGYSVSREKKERFSLILESASTNQTSMYLCASSLVGSENIQYFGAGTRLSVL.

The gene calls are TRBV28 and TRBJ2-1, with D possibly matching TRBD1 (7 bases). This CDR3 has 15 amino acids. V gave up 5 bases and J gave up 2 bases, with 13 bases separating them. Germline V gene lookup returns CDR1 MDHEN and CDR2 SYDVKM. The DNA of the CDR3 is TGTGCCAGCAGTCTCAGGGGGGTAACCTACAATGAGCAGTTCTTC. Its protein product is CASSLRGVTYNEQFF. Looking up the rest from reference TRBV28 and TRBJ2-1 gives the full variable domain: DVKVTQSSRYLVKRTGEKVFLECVQDMDHENMFWYRQDPGLGLRLIYFSYDVKMKEKGDIPEGYSVSREKKERFSLILESASTNQTSMYLCASSLRGVTYNEQFFGPGTRLTVL.

There are a few counts of this clone. The chain is built from TRBV7-9 and TRBJ2-7, with 7 bases fitting TRBD2. The germline V gene has CDR1 SEHNR and CDR2 FQNEAQ (reference sequence). This CDR3 region has 15 residues. J lost 6 bases, V lost 5 bases, and 13 bases had no gene match. The CDR3 nucleotides are TGTGCCAGCAGCCACGATCGTGGGGGGGTGCGCGAGCAGTACTTC. It codes for CASSHDRGGVREQYF.

The chain is built from TRBV15 and TRBJ1-3; 7 bases map to TRBD1. Trimming at V came to 5 bases and at J to 1 base, leaving 8 bases not matched to a gene. The germline V gene encodes CDR1 LNHNV and CDR2 YYDKDF (reference sequence). This CDR3 spans 16 amino acids. CDR3 protein: CATSGRQGFSGNTIYF. CDR3 DNA sequence: TGTGCCACCAGCGGTAGACAGGGCTTTTCTGGAAACACCATATATTTT.

This clone was seen only a few times. The genes are TRBV25-1 and TRBJ1-4; 8 bases fit TRBD1. The CDR3 spans 16 residues. Germline-derived CDR1 and CDR2 are MGHDK and SYGVNS. V was pared by 4 bases and J by 7 bases, with 11 bases of the junction left unmatched. The CDR3 loop reads CASSVNVRGRAEKLFF. As DNA, the CDR3 is TGTGCCAGCAGTGTGAATGTCAGGGGGCGAGCTGAAAAACTGTTTTTT.

The CDR3, as DNA: TGTGCCAGCTCTCCCCTCCGGAGGGACAGGGTGGACACCATATATTTT. The encoded protein is CASSPLRRDRVDTIYF. J is TRBJ1-3 and V is TRBV18; 9 bases agree with TRBD1. The CDR3 is 16 residues long. Looked up from germline, CDR1 is KGHSH and CDR2 is LQKENI. J was trimmed by 8 bases and V by 6 bases; bases with no gene match: 14.

This clone was detected a few times. The chain carries TRBV11-3 and TRBJ1-1; D uncertain. The CDR3 runs 13 residues. The germline V gene encodes CDR1 SGHNT and CDR2 YENEEA. With 3 bases removed from V and 7 bases from J, the gap between germline ends came to 12 bases. For the CDR3, the DNA is TGTGCCAGCAGCTTCCGGGGAGGAATTGAAGCTTTCTTT. The encoded protein is CASSFRGGIEAFF.

With regard to this clone: The same CDR3 can be traced to other DNA sequences in this sample. The rearrangement joins TRBV28 to TRBJ1-2, with a tentative D call TRBD1 (5 bases). Trimming cost V 2 bases and J 1 base, with 11 bases left between them. The CDR3 spans 15 residues. CDR1 is MDHEN, CDR2 SYDVKM, per germline. This CDR3 is CASSLGSQGNYGYTF. The CDR3 bases are TGTGCCAGCAGTTTAGGTTCCCAGGGTAACTATGGCTACACCTTC.

For this clone: Other DNA sequences in the sample encode the same CDR3. The chain is built from TRBV19 and TRBJ2-7; D is possibly TRBD2 (5 bases). The V gene lost 1 base and the J gene lost 2 bases, with 6 bases spanning the gap. This CDR3 is 13 amino acids long. The germline V gene encodes CDR1 LNHDA and CDR2 SQIVND (reference sequence). The CDR3 here is CASSIGGTYEQYF. CDR3 in DNA: TGTGCCAGTAGTATAGGAGGGACCTACGAGCAGTACTTC.

The chain joins TRBV19 to TRBJ1-5, with 7 bases that match TRBD1. Trimming removed 7 bases from V and 5 bases from J; junction bases left unmatched: 5. Germline values: CDR1 LNHDA, CDR2 SQIVND (reference sequence). CDR3 size: 13 residues. The CDR3 region is CASTWQGDQPQHF. The CDR3, as DNA: TGTGCCAGTACGTGGCAGGGGGATCAGCCCCAGCATTTT.

This clone was picked up one time. The CDR3 nucleotides read TGTGCCAGCAGTTACCAGGACAGGGCTAATTACAATGAGCAGTTCTTC. Its translation is CASSYQDRANYNEQFF. V usage is TRBV9 and J usage is TRBJ2-1; TRBD1 aligns across 8 bases. Losses at the gene ends were 5 bases for V and 4 bases for J; bases not matched to a gene: 11. Germline loops: CDR1 SGDLS, CDR2 YYNGEE. CDR3 size: 16 residues.

The genes are TRBV27 and TRBJ2-4; D possibly corresponds to TRBD2 (6 bases). The ends were cut back, 5 bases at V and 1 base at J, with 15 bases in the middle. Germline-derived CDR1 and CDR2 are MNHEY and SMNVEV (reference sequence). The CDR3 is 16 residues long. CDR3 loop: CASSILTSGAKNIQYF. CDR3 in DNA: TGTGCCAGCAGTATACTGACTAGTGGCGCCAAAAACATTCAGTACTTC.

The gene calls are TRBV24-1 and TRBJ2-1; D is unclear. CDR3 length equals 14 residues. V lost 4 bases and J lost 5, with 11 bases in between. CDR1 KGHDR and CDR2 SFDVKD come from the germline V gene. CDR3 nucleotide sequence: TGTGCCACCAGTGACACGAGTATTAACAATGAGCAGTTCTTC. Its translation is CATSDTSINNEQFF.